This T cell receptor (beta chain) was sequenced in a study of chemoradiotherapy in HPV16-positive cancers. Over chemoradiotherapy, repertoires were sampled more than once. Measured with immunoSEQ multiplex PCR; TCRdb has only the in-frame clones, and not every one. This sample carries approximately 8,800 clones, 70% to 80% of them seen once, and the ten largest clones take 9.1%. Concerning this clone: The antigen remains unidentified.

The CDR3 sequence is 17 residues long. Trimming at V came to 4 bases and at J to 4 bases, leaving 13 bases not matched to a gene. Germline V gives CDR1 SGDLS, CDR2 YYNGEE. Whole-study findings and limits: Functional assays defining HPV-specific T cells used only two HPV16-positive patients. Better recurrence-free survival went with HPV-responsive T-cell expansion in HPV16-positive patients. Candidate HPV-specific clones and E7-related TCR motifs grew in tumor during treatment.

This specimen was taken from a patient who underwent chemoradiotherapy. The sequence derives from a human donor with HPV-associated anogenital cancer. The V call is TRBV9, the J call TRBJ2-2; TRBD1 agrees at 7 bases. CDR3 residues: CASSSGINRGSTGELFF. DNA of the CDR3: TGTGCCAGCAGCTCCGGAATAAACAGGGGCAGCACCGGGGAGCTGTTTTTT.